A single sample is the source of the 6 T cell receptor beta chains below, sequenced in a study of beta chain features in type 1 diabetes. Notes on the study in general: Researchers report that Type 1 diabetes patients had moderately but significantly shorter TCRB CDR3s across all four CD4+ subsets.

Sequencing targeted expressed TCRB transcripts, as all isolated RNA had been reverse transcribed. Clones were read by immunoSEQ multiplex PCR, and TCRdb kept only the in-frame ones, dropping some. Of some 120,000 clones in the sample, roughly 17% were seen once. For these receptors, no antigen is known. Source material: central memory CD4+ T cells from blood. The receptor set was obtained from a man aged 18 to 29 with type 1 diabetes.

This clone was seen a few times. CDR3 protein: CASSLAAAGGPYEQYF. In DNA, the CDR3 is TGCGCCAGCAGCTTGGCGGCTGCGGGAGGGCCCTACGAGCAGTACTTC. V is TRBV5-1 and J is TRBJ2-7; 9 nucleotides match TRBD2. Germline CDR1 reads SGHRS; CDR2 reads YFSETQ. V gave up 0 bases and J gave up 2 bases; unmatched junction bases: 6. CDR3 length: 16 residues.

This clone was seen more than once but under ten times. The V gene is TRBV7-2, the J gene TRBJ2-1, with D unresolved. This CDR3 comprises 15 residues. Germline V gene sequence: CDR1 SGHTA, CDR2 FQGNSA. V lost 0 bases and J 1 base, leaving 7 bases between the germline ends. The CDR3 DNA reads TGTGCCAGCAGCTTAGCGCATTCTTCCTACAATGAGCAGTTCTTC. It codes for CASSLAHSSYNEQFF. The full variable domain, completed using reference TRBV7-2 and TRBJ2-1, is GAGVSQSPSNKVTEKGKDVELRCDPISGHTALYWYRQSLGQGLEFLIYFQGNSAPDKSGLPSDRFSAERTGGSVSTLTIQRTQQEDSAVYLCASSLAHSSYNEQFFGPGTRLTVL.

In its sample, this clone was seen a few times. This chain links TRBV6-5 with TRBJ1-1, with D hard to call. The CDR3 runs 15 residues. The germline V gene encodes CDR1 MNHEY and CDR2 SVGAGI. Deletions cut 0 bases from V and 3 bases from J, with 11 bases between. The CDR3 region is CASSYSNLGDTEAFF. CDR3 sequence (DNA): TGTGCCAGCAGTTACTCGAACCTCGGGGACACTGAAGCTTTCTTT.

In its sample, this clone was seen many times. The sample carries other DNA sequences with the same CDR3. The rearrangement uses TRBV5-1 and TRBJ2-1; no clear D gene. Germline V gene data show CDR1 as SGHRS and CDR2 as YFSETQ. CDR3 length: 14 residues. The V gene lost 4 bases and the J gene lost 2 bases, with 10 bases spanning the gap. Here the CDR3 reads CASSPGGAYNEQFF. CDR3 in DNA: TGCGCCAGCAGCCCGGGTGGCGCCTACAATGAGCAGTTCTTC.

This clone was seen more than once but under ten times. This chain uses TRBV9 with TRBJ2-1, with TRBD2 matching 10 bases. V dropped 0 bases and J dropped 12; count of bases not matched to a gene: 15. Looked up from germline, CDR1 is SGDLS and CDR2 is YYNGEE. The CDR3 is made up of 17 amino acids. This CDR3 is CASSVAPGLADSLGQFF. The CDR3 coding sequence is TGTGCCAGCAGCGTAGCACCCGGACTAGCGGACTCACTCGGGCAGTTCTTC.

This clone was counted only a few times. The chain couples TRBV7-9 to TRBJ2-1, with no clear D. Trimming cost V 5 bases and J 4 bases, with 18 bases left between them. The CDR3 sequence is 16 residues long. The germline CDR1 and CDR2 sequences are SEHNR and FQNEAQ (reference sequence). DNA for the CDR3: TGTGCCAGCAGCCCTGGGGTGGCAGTATCTTACAATGAGCAGTTCTTC. This sequence encodes CASSPGVAVSYNEQFF.